The 15 T cell receptor beta chains reported below all come from one sample, sequenced in a study of T-cell reconstitution after alpha-beta-depleted transplantation in children. For TCRbeta, the library was prepared with unique molecular identifiers. MiXCR, run by TCRdb on the PCR reads, gives a single entry per CDR3 protein. The sample carries 450,000 to 500,000 distinct CDR3 sequences, about an eighth recorded once. The material sequenced was PBMCs from the stem cell graft donor, taken from the stem cell graft. These receptors all come from a human donor who donated a stem cell graft to a child with combined immunodeficiency.

The chain is built from TRBV20-1 and TRBJ2-3; 12 bases are shared with TRBD2. Germline-derived CDR1 and CDR2 are DFQATT and SNEGSKA (reference sequence). The trim removed 4 bases at V and 4 bases at J, leaving 9 bases unmatched. This CDR3 spans 16 amino acids. The CDR3, as DNA: TGCAGTGCTACTGAAGGACTAGCGGGAAGCTCAGATACGCAGTATTTT. This translates into CSATEGLAGSSDTQYF.

This sequence joins TRBV7-2 and TRBJ1-2; 7 nucleotides agree with TRBD1. Germline lookup yields CDR1 SGHTA and CDR2 FQGNSA. The V gene end was trimmed by 4 bases and the J gene end by 4 bases; junction bases not matched to a gene: 9. The CDR3 extends over 15 amino acids. CDR3 nucleotides: TGTGCCAGCAGCTCTACCGGGACAGCACCCTATGGCTACACCTTC. This translates into CASSSTGTAPYGYTF. The entire variable domain, with the rest obtained from reference TRBV7-2 and TRBJ1-2, is as follows: GAGVSQSPSNKVTEKGKDVELRCDPISGHTALYWYRQSLGQGLEFLIYFQGNSAPDKSGLPSDRFSAERTGGSVSTLTIQRTQQEDSAVYLCASSSTGTAPYGYTFGSGTRLTVV.

This clonotype has only a few counts. The chain couples TRBV6-1 to TRBJ2-5; D is possibly TRBD1 (6 bases). The CDR3 runs 17 residues. Trimming removed 6 bases at V and 1 base at J, with 21 bases between. From germline, CDR1 is MNHNS and CDR2 SASEGT. This chain's CDR3 is CASSLNPTGNFQETQYF. In DNA, the CDR3 is TGTGCCAGCAGCCTCAATCCGACAGGCAACTTCCAAGAGACCCAGTACTTC.

This clonotype was detected a few times. This chain uses TRBV3-1 with TRBJ2-1; 11 positions agree with TRBD2. CDR3 length equals 15 residues. Germline CDR1 reads LGHDT; CDR2 reads YNNKEL (reference sequence). J gave up 10 bases and V 4 bases, and 9 bases lay outside the gene matches. The CDR3 region is CASSPSGRKKEEQFF. The CDR3, as DNA: TGTGCCAGCAGCCCTAGCGGGAGGAAAAAAGAGGAGCAGTTCTTC.

This clonotype was counted between two and nine times. The chain recombines TRBV12-3 or TRBV12-4 with TRBJ2-1; D gene unclear. V was pared by 3 bases and J by 0 bases, with 15 bases between. The CDR3 spans 17 residues. The CDR3 DNA follows: TGTGCCAGCAGTTTCTGGTCCGGGCCGAGCTCCTACAATGAGCAGTTCTTC. Its translation is CASSFWSGPSSYNEQFF.

This clonotype was counted ten times or more. The V gene is TRBV12-3 or TRBV12-4, the J gene TRBJ1-3; D gene unclear. The CDR3 consists of 15 residues. V was clipped by 6 bases and J by 4 bases, with 16 bases between them. This CDR3 is CASSARLTLGNTIYF. CDR3 DNA sequence: TGTGCCAGCAGCGCTAGATTGACCCTGGGAAACACCATATATTTT.

This clonotype was seen only a few times. The chain recombines TRBV29-1 with TRBJ2-7; D perhaps matches TRBD2 (5 bases). The length of the CDR3 is 15 residues. Germline CDR1 and CDR2: SQVTM and ANQGSEA. V lost 2 bases to trimming and J lost 1 base, with 15 bases between them. This chain's CDR3 is CSVETRLSDSYEQYF. The DNA for the CDR3 is TGCAGCGTTGAAACGAGGCTTAGCGATTCCTACGAGCAGTACTTC.

The rearrangement links TRBV7-2 to TRBJ2-3; either TRBD1 or TRBD2 may supply D (5 bases each). V was pared by 5 bases and J by 0 bases, with 9 bases between. Germline lookup yields CDR1 SGHTA and CDR2 FQGNSA. The CDR3 is 14 residues long. The DNA for the CDR3 is TGTGCCAGCAGCAGGGACCAGAGCACAGATACGCAGTATTTT. Translated: CASSRDQSTDTQYF. Filled out from reference TRBV7-2 and TRBJ2-3, the complete variable domain reads GAGVSQSPSNKVTEKGKDVELRCDPISGHTALYWYRQSLGQGLEFLIYFQGNSAPDKSGLPSDRFSAERTGGSVSTLTIQRTQQEDSAVYLCASSRDQSTDTQYFGPGTRLTVL.

The chain is built from TRBV7-3 and TRBJ2-1; D may correspond to TRBD1 or TRBD2 (5 bases each). The CDR3 has 15 amino acids. CDR1 is SGHTA and CDR2 is FQGTGA in the germline V gene. V gave up 3 bases and J gave up 7 bases, with 16 bases separating them. The CDR3 bases are TGTGCCAGCAGCTTGACGGGGACGTCTGGTAATGAGCAGTTCTTC. Translating gives CASSLTGTSGNEQFF. Complete variable domain (other parts from reference TRBV7-3 and TRBJ2-1): GAGVSQTPSNKVTEKGKYVELRCDPISGHTALYWYRQSLGQGPEFLIYFQGTGAADDSGLPNDRFFAVRPEGSVSTLKIQRTERGDSAVYLCASSLTGTSGNEQFFGPGTRLTVL.

This clonotype was seen more than once but under ten times. The genes are TRBV2 and TRBJ2-3; D may be TRBD2 (5 bases). This CDR3 comprises 14 residues. In germline, CDR1 is SNHLY, CDR2 FYNNEI. The V end lost 7 bases, the J end lost 4 bases, and 15 bases lay between the germline ends. DNA of the CDR3: TGTGCCAGCACTCCGGAGGTGGCCCCAGATACGCAGTATTTT. Protein sequence: CASTPEVAPDTQYF.

This chain connects TRBV6-2 or TRBV6-3 to TRBJ2-3, with a tentative D call TRBD2 (5 bases). This CDR3 region has 14 residues. V was clipped by 2 bases and J by 5 bases, with 11 bases between them. Germline V gene data show CDR1 as MNHEY and CDR2 as SVGEGT. The CDR3 sequence: CASSYPGRLDTQYF. In DNA, the CDR3 is TGTGCCAGCAGTTACCCGGGAAGGTTAGATACGCAGTATTTT.

The chain has TRBV12-3 or TRBV12-4 and TRBJ2-5; D may correspond to TRBD1 or TRBD2 (6 bases each). This CDR3 comprises 14 residues. Trimming removed 3 bases at V and 4 bases at J, with 12 bases between. CDR3 bases: TGTGCCAGCAGTTTCGGCACGGGGGCAGAGACCCAGTACTTC. Translated, it gives CASSFGTGAETQYF.

This clonotype was seen a handful of times. The CDR3 spells CASTHGTYSYEQYF. The CDR3 region has the DNA TGTGCCAGCACCCACGGGACCTACTCCTACGAGCAGTACTTC. V gene TRBV7-8 combines with J gene TRBJ2-7; D is tentatively TRBD1 or TRBD2 (5 bases each). The V end was cut by 7 bases, the J end by 0 bases, with 13 bases between. CDR1 and CDR2 (germline): SGHVS, FQNEAQ. The CDR3 spans 14 residues.

This clonotype has a handful of counts. The chain combines TRBV9 with TRBJ2-7; maybe TRBD2 (6 bases). The V gene lost 4 bases and the J gene lost 0 bases, with 11 bases spanning the gap. Germline lookup yields CDR1 SGDLS and CDR2 YYNGEE. The CDR3 runs 14 residues. CDR3 sequence: CASSPTTSSYEQYF. In nucleotides, the CDR3 is TGTGCCAGCAGCCCGACGACTAGCTCCTACGAGCAGTACTTC.

This clonotype was counted ten times or more. The V gene is TRBV4-3, the J gene TRBJ2-1; D not resolved. Germline V CDR1 and CDR2: LGHNA, YSLEER. V was pared by 1 base and J by 0 bases, with 4 bases between. The CDR3 totals 14 residues. The DNA for the CDR3 is TGCGCCAGCAGCCAAGGGGGCTCCTACAATGAGCAGTTCTTC. Its translation: CASSQGGSYNEQFF.